This entry lists 17 T cell receptor beta chains sequenced from one sample in a study of T cells in Graves' hyperthyroidism and ophthalmopathy. RNA transcripts were the template for amplifying TCR beta CDR3 regions. Initially, a first-round RT-PCR of the TCR CDR3 employed the HTBI primer set. TCRdb passed the multiplex PCR reads through MiXCR, listing each CDR3 protein once. This sample yields a few hundred thousand distinct CDR3 sequences, of which 15% are seen a single time; roughly 31% belongs to the top ten. Sequenced input: blood. The source of these receptors is a woman aged 45-59 years with Graves' hyperthyroidism that later progressed to Graves' ophthalmopathy.

This clonotype was counted many times. The chain combines TRBV12-3 or TRBV12-4 with TRBJ2-3, with a possible D match to TRBD2 (6 bases). V gave up 3 bases and J gave up 3 bases, with 7 bases separating them. The CDR3 totals 13 residues. CDR3 region: CASSLLATDTQYF. CDR3 sequence (DNA): TGTGCCAGCAGTTTGCTAGCGACAGATACGCAGTATTTT.

The CDR3 DNA is TGTGCCAGCCGAAGGACACCGGAGAGTAATCAGCCCCAGCATTTT. Translating it yields CASRRTPESNQPQHF. The chain recombines TRBV27 with TRBJ1-5; tentative D call: TRBD1 (5 bases). With 8 bases removed from V and 4 bases from J, the gap between germline ends came to 18 bases. CDR3 length: 15 residues. Germline loops: CDR1 MNHEY, CDR2 SMNVEV (reference sequence).

Ten or more counts support this clonotype. V usage is TRBV7-2 and J usage is TRBJ2-3; the D gene is possibly TRBD1 (5 bases). CDR3 size: 12 residues. In germline, CDR1 is SGHTA, CDR2 FQGNSA. Between the trimmed V and J ends, which lost 0 bases and 12 bases, there was a span of 10 bases. For the CDR3, the DNA is TGTGCCAGCAGCTTAGCGCTAGGGGCCCAGTATTTT. Amino acids: CASSLALGAQYF.

This clonotype was seen many times. The V and J genes are TRBV28 and TRBJ1-4; 8 bases are a match to TRBD1. This CDR3 is 16 amino acids long. Germline V gene lookup returns CDR1 MDHEN and CDR2 SYDVKM. J gave up 0 bases and V 7 bases, and 7 bases lay outside the gene matches. The CDR3 nucleotides are TGTGCCAGCAACATTCCGGGACAGGCAACTAATGAAAAACTGTTTTTT. The encoded protein is CASNIPGQATNEKLFF.

Many counts were recorded for this clonotype. This chain uses TRBV11-2 with TRBJ2-5; a possible D gene is TRBD1 (5 bases). Germline V CDR1 and CDR2: SGHAT, FQNNGV. Trimming took off 6 bases at V and 4 bases at J, with 9 bases between the two ends. The CDR3 loop spans 12 amino acids. The DNA for the CDR3 is TGTGCCAGCAGTTTAAGGGGAGAGACCCAGTACTTC. Translation: CASSLRGETQYF. Combining the CDR3 with reference TRBV11-2 and TRBJ2-5 gives the whole variable domain EAGVAQSPRYKIIEKRQSVAFWCNPISGHATLYWYQQILGQGPKLLIQFQNNGVVDDSQLPKDRFSAERLKGVDSTLKIQPAKLEDSAVYLCASSLRGETQYFGPGTRLLVL.

This clonotype was found a few times. The chain links TRBV9 to TRBJ1-5; 8 bases line up with TRBD1. The trim removed 3 bases at V and 5 bases at J, leaving 7 bases unmatched. The CDR3 consists of 15 residues. Per the germline V gene, CDR1 is SGDLS and CDR2 is YYNGEE. CDR3 amino acids: CASSAAPGGDQPQHF. The CDR3 coding sequence is TGTGCCAGCAGCGCAGCCCCAGGGGGCGATCAGCCCCAGCATTTT.

Ten or more counts support this clonotype. The chain couples TRBV6-6 to TRBJ1-5; TRBD1 might be the D (5 bases). Trimming pared 2 bases from V and 4 bases from J, leaving 9 bases between. The germline V gene encodes CDR1 MNHNY and CDR2 SVGAGI (reference sequence). This CDR3 comprises 14 residues. CDR3 sequence (DNA): TGTGCCAGCAGTTACCGGGACGGGAATCAGCCCCAGCATTTT. Its translation: CASSYRDGNQPQHF.

Many counts were recorded for this clonotype. The chain links TRBV2 to TRBJ2-3, with 7 nucleotides matching TRBD2. The germline V gene has CDR1 SNHLY and CDR2 FYNNEI. CDR3 length: 14 amino acids. J was trimmed by 0 bases and V by 8 bases; bases with no gene match: 5. The CDR3 spells CASQNSGSTDTQYF. The CDR3 DNA reads TGTGCCAGCCAGAATAGCGGGAGCACAGATACGCAGTATTTT.

This clonotype was found a few times. V and J are TRBV20-1 and TRBJ1-6; D ambiguous. The V gene lost 2 bases and the J gene lost 8 bases, with 16 bases spanning the gap. Germline CDR1 DFQATT, CDR2 SNEGSKA (reference sequence). There are 15 residues in the CDR3. The CDR3: CSARFRPNPHSPLHF. In DNA, the CDR3 is TGCAGTGCTAGATTCCGACCCAACCCTCATTCACCCCTCCACTTT.

This clonotype has a handful of counts. The chain joins TRBV5-4 to TRBJ2-7; D is possibly TRBD2 (6 bases). Germline lookup yields CDR1 SGHNT and CDR2 YYREEE (reference sequence). V was trimmed by 5 bases and J by 0 bases, leaving 9 bases between them. The CDR3 covers 13 residues. CDR3 in amino acids: CASSSGDSYEQYF. In DNA, the CDR3 is TGTGCCAGCAGTAGCGGAGACTCCTACGAGCAGTACTTC.

In its sample, this clonotype was seen many times. The genes are TRBV28 and TRBJ1-1; possibly TRBD1 for D (5 bases). Trimming removed 4 bases from V and 6 bases from J, with 9 bases in between. CDR1 and CDR2 (germline): MDHEN, SYDVKM. This CDR3 has 12 residues. In DNA form, the CDR3 reads TGTGCCAGCAGTTGGACAAAATCTGAAGCTTTCTTT. It yields the protein CASSWTKSEAFF.

This clonotype was seen at least ten times. This chain connects TRBV11-2 to TRBJ2-5, with D tentatively TRBD2 (6 bases). Germline assignment: CDR1 SGHAT and CDR2 FQNNGV. V dropped 3 bases and J dropped 3 bases, with 14 bases sitting between them. The CDR3 spans 15 residues. The CDR3, as DNA: TGTGCCAGCAGCTTTCACCCCAGGGAGGAAGAGACCCAGTACTTC. It yields the protein CASSFHPREEETQYF.

V and J are TRBV2 and TRBJ2-5; possibly TRBD1 for D (6 bases). The V and J ends lost 4 bases and 3 bases respectively, with 15 bases between them. Germline CDR1 and CDR2: SNHLY and FYNNEI. The CDR3 totals 15 residues. This CDR3 reads CASSAGTRGKETQYF. The CDR3 bases are TGTGCCAGCAGTGCCGGGACAAGGGGGAAAGAGACCCAGTACTTC.

This clonotype was detected many times. The chain combines TRBV11-2 with TRBJ2-1; the D is unclear. With 5 bases removed from V and 8 bases from J, the gap between germline ends came to 16 bases. CDR3 length equals 14 residues. Per germline, CDR1 SGHAT and CDR2 FQNNGV. Here the CDR3 DNA reads TGTGCCAGCAGCCTCCGGACCGGCAAGGATGAGCAGTTCTTC. This encodes CASSLRTGKDEQFF.

In its sample, this clonotype was seen many times. The gene calls are TRBV28 and TRBJ2-7; D remains ambiguous. The CDR3 loop spans 12 amino acids. With 2 bases removed from V and 4 bases from J, the gap between germline ends came to 6 bases. CDR1 is MDHEN and CDR2 is SYDVKM in the germline V gene. The CDR3 protein is CASSLQQYEQYF. CDR3 DNA: TGTGCCAGCAGTTTACAACAGTACGAGCAGTACTTC.

This clonotype has a handful of counts. The V call is TRBV25-1, the J call TRBJ1-5; 8 bases fit TRBD1. The CDR3 runs 15 residues. Trimming at V came to 4 bases and at J to 3 bases, leaving 5 bases not matched to a gene. The V gene's germline CDR1 is MGHDK and CDR2 SYGVNS. The CDR3 DNA reads TGTGCCAGCAGTGTGGGGACAGGTCTCAATCAGCCCCAGCATTTT. Translating gives CASSVGTGLNQPQHF.

This clonotype was observed a few times. The chain joins TRBV5-1 to TRBJ2-1, with 15 bases aligning to TRBD2. Germline values: CDR1 SGHRS, CDR2 YFSETQ. This CDR3 comprises 19 residues. After removal of 5 bases from V and 0 bases from J, the junction contained 9 bases not matched to a gene. The CDR3 DNA is TGCGCCAGCAGATTTGGGACTAGCGGGAGGAAGAGCTCCTACAATGAGCAGTTCTTC. Translating it yields CASRFGTSGRKSSYNEQFF.